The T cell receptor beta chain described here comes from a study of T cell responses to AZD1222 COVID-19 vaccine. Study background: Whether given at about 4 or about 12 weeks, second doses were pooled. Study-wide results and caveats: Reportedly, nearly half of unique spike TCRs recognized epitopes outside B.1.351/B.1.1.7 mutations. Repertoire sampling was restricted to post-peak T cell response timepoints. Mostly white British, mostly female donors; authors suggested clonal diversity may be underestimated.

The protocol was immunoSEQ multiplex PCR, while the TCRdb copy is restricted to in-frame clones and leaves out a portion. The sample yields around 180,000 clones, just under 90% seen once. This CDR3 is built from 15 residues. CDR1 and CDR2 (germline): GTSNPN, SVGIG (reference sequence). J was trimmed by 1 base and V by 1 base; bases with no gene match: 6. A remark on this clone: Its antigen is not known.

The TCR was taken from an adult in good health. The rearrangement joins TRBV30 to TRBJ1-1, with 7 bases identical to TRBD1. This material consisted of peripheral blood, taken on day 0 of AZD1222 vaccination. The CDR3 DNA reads TGTGCCTGGAGTGCCCATGGACAGGCGAACACTGAAGCTTTCTTT. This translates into CAWSAHGQANTEAFF.